This entry lists 4 T cell receptor beta chains sequenced from one sample in a study of blood T cell repertoires in COVID-19. TCRdb keeps only in-frame clones here, not all; method: immunoSEQ multiplex PCR. Found here are around 77,000 clones, around 85% of them singletons; the top ten hold roughly 5%. Input material: peripheral blood. These receptors all stem from a man older than 75 with acute or convalescent COVID-19.

The J gene is TRBJ1-6, the V gene TRBV11-2; a possible D gene is TRBD1 (6 bases). This CDR3 has 14 amino acids. The V gene lost 1 base and the J gene lost 7 bases, with 8 bases spanning the gap. Germline V gene data show CDR1 as SGHAT and CDR2 as FQNNGV. CDR3 coding DNA: TGTGCCAGCAGCTTAGGCCAGGGGAATTCACCCCTCCACTTT. Protein sequence: CASSLGQGNSPLHF.

The chain recombines TRBV6-5 with TRBJ2-5; D may be TRBD2 (6 bases). This CDR3 region has 15 residues. V lost 5 bases and J lost 4, with 17 bases in between. CDR1 and CDR2 from the germline V gene are MNHEY and SVGAGI. Written as DNA, the CDR3 is TGTGCCAGCAGTACTACGGGAGAAACGGGAGAGACCCAGTACTTC. This translates into CASSTTGETGETQYF.

V is TRBV6-2 or TRBV6-3 and J is TRBJ2-7; maybe TRBD2 (6 bases). V lost 2 bases to trimming and J lost 6 bases, with 14 bases between them. The germline V gene encodes CDR1 MNHEY and CDR2 SVGEGT. The CDR3 is made up of 14 amino acids. CDR3 amino acids: CASSYGSGVGEQYF. CDR3 bases: TGTGCCAGCAGTTACGGTTCGGGGGTCGGCGAGCAGTACTTC.

The V gene is TRBV5-1, the J gene TRBJ1-1; 11 bases align to TRBD1. Germline trimming cut 3 bases from V and 5 bases from J; bases unmatched to any gene: 12. Germline loops: CDR1 SGHRS, CDR2 YFSETQ. The CDR3 is 17 amino acids. The CDR3 coding sequence is TGCGCCAGCAGCTCCGCCCGGGACAGGGGGGATTTTACTGAAGCTTTCTTT. Protein sequence: CASSSARDRGDFTEAFF.